A single sample gave rise to the 6 T cell receptor beta chains below, sequenced in a study of shared T cell receptors in the human thymus (dated by TCRdb to the early 2020s). Libraries were prepared through the immunoSEQ multiplex PCR assay. TCRdb took over this immuneACCESS table, retaining in-frame rearrangements with V and J assigned. Such tables are incomplete; in checked studies, under half of the missing clones stem from an unresolved V gene, and the remainder is unexplained. This sample comprises approximately 68,000 clones, about 95% of them detected only once. About 0.036% of the sample lies in the top ten. Sequencing was done on a sample of thymocytes. The receptors derive from a human donor.

This rearrangement joins TRBV5-1 to TRBJ1-4, with 8 bases matching TRBD1. Germline V lookup: CDR1 SGHRS, CDR2 YFSETQ. The trim removed 0 bases at V and 6 bases at J, leaving 10 bases unmatched. This CDR3 contains 17 residues. CDR3 coding DNA: TGCGCCAGCAGCTTGGTTACAGGGGGACTGGCCTATGAAAAACTGTTTTTT. Translation: CASSLVTGGLAYEKLFF.

J is TRBJ2-1 and V is TRBV29-1, with 11 bases lining up with TRBD1. J was trimmed by 7 bases and V by 4 bases; bases with no gene match: 3. The V gene's germline CDR1 is SQVTM and CDR2 ANQGSEA. The CDR3 is made up of 13 amino acids. The CDR3 DNA follows: TGCAGCGTTGGGACAGGGGGCATGAATGAGCAGTTCTTC. Residues: CSVGTGGMNEQFF.

The chain joins TRBV4-3 to TRBJ1-2; TRBD1 agrees at 7 bases. In germline, CDR1 is LGHNA, CDR2 YSLEER. The trim removed 0 bases at V and 10 bases at J, leaving 23 bases unmatched. The CDR3 has 19 amino acids. In DNA form, the CDR3 reads TGCGCCAGCAGCCAAGAAATTGGGGACAGATGTCCCCAACACAGGGACTACACCTTC. This gives the protein CASSQEIGDRCPQHRDYTF.

The chain links TRBV5-1 to TRBJ2-2; D possibly corresponds to TRBD2 (5 bases). Germline CDR1 is SGHRS and CDR2 is YFSETQ. This CDR3 spans 17 amino acids. Trimming took 2 bases from V and 0 from J, leaving 14 bases between them. CDR3 residues: CASSFPGSVANTGELFF. Written as DNA, the CDR3 is TGCGCCAGCAGCTTCCCCGGTAGCGTGGCGAACACCGGGGAGCTGTTTTTT.

V is TRBV7-2 and J is TRBJ2-6, with 11 bases matching TRBD2. This CDR3 contains 18 residues. Per the germline V gene, CDR1 is SGHTA and CDR2 is FQGNSA. J lost 0 bases, V lost 5 bases, and 6 bases had no gene match. The CDR3 DNA follows: TGTGCCAGCAGCCTTCTAGCGGGGGGACGCTCTGGGGCCAACGTCCTGACTTTC. It is translated as CASSLLAGGRSGANVLTF.

V gene TRBV27 combines with J gene TRBJ1-4; a weak D match, TRBD1 (6 bases). This CDR3 has 15 amino acids. The V end lost 5 bases, the J end lost 8 bases, and 18 bases lay between the germline ends. Germline loops: CDR1 MNHEY, CDR2 SMNVEV (reference sequence). The CDR3 loop is CASSHAGLGGEKLFF. The DNA for the CDR3 is TGTGCCAGCAGTCACGCAGGGTTAGGGGGGGAAAAACTGTTTTTT.